This T cell receptor (beta chain) was recovered during a study of glioma-infiltrating T cells after dendritic cell vaccination. With respect to this clone: One end of the junction is discordant with germline, which a read error may explain.

As for time point: after dendritic cell vaccination, including at tumor progression/relapse. TCRB CDR3 was amplified from 2 ug genomic DNA or less. Amplification used 60 V beta primers and 13 J beta primers. Produced via immunoSEQ multiplex PCR; TCRdb's table is partial and in-frame only. This table has 65,000 or so clones, 86% appearing once. The germline V gene has CDR1 SSHAT and CDR2 FNYEAQ (reference sequence). The CDR3 spans 14 residues. The receptor's source is a human donor with glioblastoma. Sequencing used blood, obtained after dendritic cell vaccination. This rearrangement joins TRBV7-7 to TRBJ2-2, with a possible D match to TRBD1 (6 bases). For the CDR3, the DNA is TGTGCTAGCAGCTTACGCAGGGGCCCTGGGGAGCTGTTTTTT. Translating gives CASSLRRGPGELFF.